This T cell receptor (beta chain) was sequenced for a study of identical twins. TCRdb re-called the 5' RACE reads through MiXCR, storing one row per CDR3 protein. The sample lists 1.5 million to 2 million distinct CDR3 sequences; less than 40% were seen once. The CDR3 extends over 16 amino acids. Germline V CDR1 and CDR2: SNHLY, FYNNEI. Trimming at V came to 5 bases and at J to 6 bases, leaving 9 bases not matched to a gene. Source material: cord blood. This clonotype was sampled from a newborn girl in good health. The chain recombines TRBV2 with TRBJ1-5; 11 bases line up with TRBD1. The CDR3 region has the DNA TGTGCCAGCAGTCAGGACAGGGGGCGAGGGAGTCAGCCCCAGCATTTT. Translation gives CASSQDRGRGSQPQHF.